Sequencing of this T cell receptor beta chain was carried out in a study of T cell repertoires in cytomegalovirus infection. Regarding this clonotype: Its antigen is not identified.

Using its own MiXCR run on the reads, TCRdb lists one record per CDR3 protein. The sample has around 800,000 distinct CDR3 sequences; 30% to 35% are singletons. Sample: cultured CD8+ T cells from PBMCs, taken from culture after CMV antigen stimulation. This clonotype was sampled from a human donor in good health (CMV status not recorded). Some clones in this sample may be carry-over from other donors' samples.

The chain's CDR3 is CSVVGQGAREQYF. CDR3 DNA sequence: TGCAGCGTTGTGGGGCAGGGGGCGCGTGAGCAGTACTTC. This chain links TRBV29-1 with TRBJ2-7, with 8 bases that match TRBD1. CDR1 is SQVTM and CDR2 is ANQGSEA in the germline V gene. This CDR3 is built from 13 residues. J was trimmed by 7 bases and V by 4 bases; bases with no gene match: 9.